This T cell receptor (beta chain) derives from a study of shared clonotypes between healthy human individuals (dated by TCRdb to about 2020). Context from the whole study: The cohort included a few men and a couple of women between 18 and 49 years of age. Per donor, three plates each were used for CD4 naive and CD4 memory, two for CD8 naive, and one for CD8 memory. To estimate repertoire size and how much clonotypes are shared between individuals, the study performed deep sequencing of blood TCR repertoires from about five healthy adults. Libraries were prepared and TCR repertoires were sequenced by different laboratories using diverse techniques, in order to increase sequencing depth and limit assay-specific biases. Per donor, leukapheresis produced somewhere between about 0.94 and 9.5 billion PBMCs.

Healthy HIV-negative adults with no recently reported acute infections or vaccinations were included as donors. All donors were Caucasian adults living in Nashville, Tennessee, USA. CD4+ T cells were enriched by magnetic negative selection, after which naive cells were positively selected on CD45RA and the negative fraction was taken as the memory subset. After blood collection by leukapheresis, PBMCs were isolated using Ficoll-Histopaque density gradient centrifugation and then cryopreserved in the vapor phase of liquid nitrogen. Analytical flow cytometry was used to check the purity and quantity of each magnetically sorted T cell population. Genomic DNA was isolated from every sorted fraction and measured by UV absorbance on a Nanodrop 2000c. Overall results and qualifications from the work: Based on pairwise subsampling, the degree of clonotype sharing among donors was expected to be affected by sequencing depth. Because the study included a small number of donors, the genetic and exposure-history diversity represented was limited. Rarefaction of sorted-subset datasets indicated incomplete sequencing despite the large sequencing depth. Compared with non-shared clonotypes, the clonotypes found in all four sorted-subset donors had higher generation probabilities. When a few donors were compared, the shared fraction of clonotypes was about 5% for naive CD4, 3.5% to 4% for naive CD8, more than 2% for memory CD4, and 0.4% for memory CD8. Larger estimated clonotype richness was generally found for naive subsets than for memory subsets. Sampling was restricted to blood, and TCR repertoires in tissues likely differ from the TCR repertoires found in blood.

V was cut back by 4 bases and J by 2 bases, leaving a gap of 10 bases between them. From cysteine to phenylalanine, the CDR3 is 13 amino acids long. The only DNA kept is the CDR3, 39 bases in frame from the first base. CDR1 SGDLS and CDR2 YYNGEE were looked up in the germline V gene. With regard to this clone: The antigen it binds to is not known. Per-base quality was not reported, and no clone a single base away is much larger than it.

TCR CDR3 regions were amplified from genomic DNA by multiplex PCR using the deep immunoSEQ assay. Genomic DNA extracted from each cell subset was distributed evenly over all wells of several immunoSEQ 96-well plates, and each plate served as one replicate. Each replicate PCR for sorted subsets received about 200 ng genomic DNA, equal to 30,000 or so T cell genomes. The purified libraries were quantified using a Qubit 3.0 fluorometer, sized with a Bioanalyzer 2100, and then quantified again using the KAPA Library Quantification kit. Each immunoSEQ 96-well plate was sequenced on its own single-read 150-cycle Illumina NextSeq 550 flow cell. Regarding the original processing steps: Because the immunoSEQ output held only junctional sequences and lacked quality scores, the filtering could not match the filtering applied to full-length reads. Sequences were annotated with PyIR, a Python wrapper for IgBLAST v1.9, using IMGT germline references to assign V/J genes and CDR3. Reads with weak V/J assignments (E-value above 1e-6), missing CDR3, stop codons, out-of-frame junctions, or ambiguous translated residues were removed. V3J clonotypes were defined by identical inferred V gene, J gene, and CDR3 amino acid sequence. Percentage overlap between repertoires was computed as shared unique clonotypes divided by the size of the smaller repertoire. RTK rarefaction, the Chao1 estimator, and Recon v2.1 estimates of unobserved clonotypes were used to assess repertoire richness. OLGA was used to compute generation probabilities for all TCRbeta clonotypes that the gDNA method yielded from a handful of donors. Entries here come from immuneACCESS through TCRdb and include only in-frame sequences with V and J called. Some clones fail to appear in such tables; in the studies checked, an unresolved V gene covers under half of the shortfall, and the cause of the remainder is unknown. V, J and clone size are those of that table, while D and trimming were read from the DNA. This sample has 1.4 million or so clones in its table, and about 98.5% of those were observed once. The top ten hold 0.3% to 0.45% of the sample.

Sequences were obtained from naive CD4+ T cells sorted from blood. The cell subset or site label on this specimen signifies: CD45RA+ positively selected. This TCR derives from a man aged 25-45 years in good health. The V gene is TRBV9 and the J gene is TRBJ2-7, with TRBD2 as a weak D call on 6 bases. The CDR3 region has the sequence CASSSSGAYEQYF. The DNA reads TGTGCCAGCAGCTCTTCGGGAGCCTACGAGCAGTACTTC. Joined to the reference TRBV9 and TRBJ2-7 proteins, this CDR3 gives the full variable domain: DSGVTQTPKHLITATGQRVTLRCSPRSGDLSVYWYQQSLDQGLQFLIQYYNGEERAKGNILERFSAQQFPDLHSELNLSSLELGDSALYFCASSSSGAYEQYFGPGTRLTVT.